This TCR beta chain came from a study of T cells and Merkel cell carcinoma outcomes. Study findings and constraints: Reportedly, T-cell repertoire with density predicts Merkel cell carcinoma outcomes.

Profiled with immunoSEQ multiplex PCR; TCRdb holds only in-frame clones, not every one. The sample holds 15,000 to 25,000 clones; over 75% are singletons and the top ten take approximately 2.8%. Turning to this clone: Its specificity is unknown.

This TCR was recovered from a human donor with Merkel cell carcinoma. The sequenced sample consisted of tumor tissue from Merkel cell carcinoma.

The CDR3 nucleotides read TGTGCCAGCAGTTTAAGGCCTAGCAATCAGCCCCAGCATTTT. Its translation: CASSLRPSNQPQHF. This chain links TRBV28 with TRBJ1-5; D gene ambiguous. The V end lost 2 bases, the J end lost 0 bases, and 5 bases lay between the germline ends. This CDR3 is 14 amino acids long. The germline gives CDR1 MDHEN, CDR2 SYDVKM.